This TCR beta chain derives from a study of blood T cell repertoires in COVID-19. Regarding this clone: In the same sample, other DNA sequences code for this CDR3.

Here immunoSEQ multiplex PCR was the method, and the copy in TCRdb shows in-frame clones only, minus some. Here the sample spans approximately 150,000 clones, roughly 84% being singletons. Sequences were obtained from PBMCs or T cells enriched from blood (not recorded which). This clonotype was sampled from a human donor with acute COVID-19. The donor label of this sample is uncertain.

The CDR3 region is CASSPGTPETGELFF. The CDR3 DNA reads TGTGCCAGCAGTCCCGGGACACCGGAGACCGGGGAGCTGTTTTTT. The chain recombines TRBV7-8 with TRBJ2-2; the D gene is possibly TRBD1 (6 bases). V was clipped by 6 bases and J by 5 bases, with 16 bases between them. Germline assignment: CDR1 SGHVS and CDR2 FQNEAQ. The CDR3 covers 15 residues.